The rows below give T cell receptor beta chains drawn from one sample of a study of immune evolution from preneoplasia to lung adenocarcinoma. TCRdb's copy holds only in-frame clones and misses some; the assay was immunoSEQ multiplex PCR. In the table there are tens of thousands of clones, roughly 80% of which are singletons. Sequencing was carried out using FFPE invasive lung adenocarcinoma tissue. The receptor source for this set is a person between 55 and 69 years old with lung adenocarcinoma. Both conserved end residues are part of each CDR3.

TRBV5-1 | CASSLGPPGQGLYEQYF
TRBV19 | CASSFGLRDRVGYTF
TRBV11-2 | CASSLNSYEQYF
TRBV18 | CASSFQQAGGGAGDAYEQYF
TRBV10-2 | CASSEASRDTIYF
TRBV28 | CASSLQGRNEKLFF
TRBV19 | CASSLKGTSADWSYEQYF
TRBV28 | CASSVGTGVYGYTF
TRBV27 | CASSFRGSNTEAFF
TRBV6-5 | CASSYSILQGAYEQYF
TRBV28 | CASSEGARWEQYF
TRBV4-2 | CASSQPGPTSTDTQYF
TRBV18 | CASSPPHRATNEKLFF
TRBV18 | CASSPYGTGDSNQPQHF
TRBV5-6 | CASRLWGTGELFF
TRBV28 | CASTLAGGYNEQFF
TRBV10-3 | CATSAGPGREDEKLFF
TRBV7-2 | CASNKGRGPDTQYF
TRBV28 | CASSETGDGNYGYTF
TRBV6-1 | CASSDGKSGGTNEKLFF
TRBV7-6 | CASSAEGRRNTDTQYF
TRBV5-1 | CASSHRQGLAKNIQYF
TRBV14 | CASSRTVLKETQYF
TRBV30 | CAWSVMGAAGGGSAYGYTF
TRBV5-6 | CASSPRTSGRVPFF
TRBV28 | CASSSGFRGNQPQHF
TRBV7-6 | CASSLSRGGGYGYTF
TRBV4-3 | CASSQEAPGLADSYEQYF
TRBV7-9 | CASSRPSEQFF
TRBV19 | CASSPDYSYNEQFF
TRBV29-1 | CSVEDQTSTREQFF
TRBV2 | CASSPTGRSTGELFF
TRBV29-1 | CSVEDFVVTRGEAFF
TRBV7-2 | CASSLDGSTYNEQFF
TRBV28 | CASSSPRTGGRQPQHF
TRBV5-1 | CASSPRGTFTYEQYF
TRBV6-1 | CASCLATNEKLFF